The source of this T cell receptor (beta chain) is a study of cytomegalovirus exposure and HLA in healthy donors. This clone was found once. CDR1 is MNHNS, CDR2 SASEGT, per germline. This CDR3 is 14 amino acids long. The primer mix had 60 Vbeta and 13 Jbeta primers. Libraries were prepared by immunoSEQ multiplex PCR; TCRdb keeps only in-frame clonotypes and omits some of them. The sample holds tens of thousands of clones; 60% to 80% are singletons and the top ten take 8.4%. Input material: PBMCs. The gene calls are TRBV6-1 and TRBJ2-5; D may be TRBD1 (6 bases). The J call could be wrong; TRBJ2-7 is a better fit for the DNA end. This receptor was identified in a young woman in good health and CMV-seropositive. CDR3 protein: CASSVQGGSYEQYF. In nucleotides, the CDR3 is TGTGCCAGCAGTGTACAGGGCGGTTCCTACGAGCAGTACTTC.